The T cell receptor beta chain described here comes from a study of cytomegalovirus exposure and HLA in healthy donors. 60 Vbeta and 13 Jbeta primers were used in PCR. The assay was immunoSEQ multiplex PCR, and TCRdb's table has in-frame clones only and misses some. The sample gives approximately 150,000 clones, over 60% of which show up once; 1.6% is in the top ten. Study-wide results and caveats: Presence/absence analyses supposed approximately even sequencing depth among donors.

Details on this clone: The antigen is unknown.

CDR3 length: 13 residues. In germline, CDR1 is LNHNV, CDR2 YYDKDF (reference sequence). Trimming took 1 base from V and 10 from J, leaving 11 bases between them. Sequenced sample: PBMCs. The chain carries TRBV15 and TRBJ1-3, with D possibly TRBD1 on 6 matching bases. This sequence was found in a woman aged 18-29 years in good health and CMV-seronegative. This CDR3 reads CATSRVTGSTIYF. In DNA form, the CDR3 reads TGTGCCACCAGCAGAGTGACAGGATCGACCATATATTTT.